The 21 T cell receptor beta chains below all came from one sample that was sequenced in a study of blood T cells in healthy people across ages. It was with a sample-barcoded 5' primer and a J-beta primer mix that a second PCR of roughly 7 to 12 cycles was run. In TCRdb, the 5' RACE reads were re-called with MiXCR into one record per CDR3 protein. The table has approximately 730,000 distinct CDR3 sequences, roughly 44% seen once. Sequences were obtained from blood. These receptors originate from a woman aged 60-75 years in good health.

The chain combines TRBV6-1 with TRBJ2-5; maybe TRBD1 (6 bases). The J call is uncertain, as TRBJ2-7 better fits the DNA end. CDR1 is MNHNS and CDR2 is SASEGT in the germline V gene. The CDR3 contains 11 residues. The CDR3: CANGQLHEQYF. In DNA, the CDR3 is TGTGCCAATGGACAGTTGCACGAGCAGTACTTC.

The rearrangement uses TRBV6-4 and TRBJ2-7, with 7 bases that match TRBD2. The ends lost 0 bases at V and 1 base at J; junction bases unmatched: 6. Germline V gene lookup returns CDR1 MRHNA and CDR2 SNTAGT. CDR3 length equals 16 residues. This CDR3 is CASSDSVRELSYEQYF. CDR3 nucleotides: TGTGCCAGCAGTGACTCGGTGCGGGAGCTTTCCTACGAGCAGTACTTC.

This clonotype has a handful of counts. V and J are TRBV3-1 and TRBJ2-1; maybe TRBD2 (5 bases). This CDR3 has 14 amino acids. V was shortened by 1 base and J by 5 bases, with 9 bases between the two germline ends. Germline V gives CDR1 LGHDT, CDR2 YNNKEL (reference sequence). The chain's CDR3 is CASSQVATNNEQFF. CDR3 coding DNA: TGTGCCAGCAGCCAAGTAGCGACCAACAATGAGCAGTTCTTC.

Worth noting for this clonotype: A much larger clone lies one base from this, so it may be a read error. The CDR3 protein is CASSLEVGADDYTF. The CDR3 DNA reads TGTGCCAGCAGCTTAGAGGTGGGGGCTGACGACTACACCTTC. The chain recombines TRBV7-9 with TRBJ1-2, with D possibly being TRBD1 (6 bases). V lost 1 base and J 10 bases, leaving 16 bases between the germline ends. CDR3 length: 14 amino acids. Germline V gene lookup returns CDR1 SEHNR and CDR2 FQNEAQ (reference sequence). The variable domain in full, completed from reference TRBV7-9 and TRBJ1-2, reads DTGVSQNPRHKITKRGQNVTFRCDPISEHNRLYWYRQTLGQGPEFLTYFQNEAQLEKSRLLSDRFSAERPKGSFSTLEIQRTEQGDSAMYLCASSLEVGADDYTFGSGTRLTVV.

The chain combines TRBV9 with TRBJ2-5, with a possible D match to TRBD2 (6 bases). The CDR3 extends over 14 amino acids. Germline CDR1 SGDLS, CDR2 YYNGEE. Trimming stripped 1 base from V and 9 bases from J, with 16 bases between. The CDR3 region has the DNA TGTGCCAGCAGCGTATCGTCTAGCGTGGAGGCCCAGTACTTC. This translates into CASSVSSSVEAQYF.

J is TRBJ1-5 and V is TRBV7-2; D is ambiguous. Deletions cut 3 bases from V and 4 bases from J, with 13 bases between. This CDR3 is 15 amino acids long. Germline V CDR1 and CDR2: SGHTA, FQGNSA. The CDR3 sequence is CASSFNSGDNQPQHF. The DNA of the CDR3 is TGTGCCAGCAGCTTCAATTCAGGAGATAATCAGCCCCAGCATTTT. Based on the CDR3 plus reference TRBV7-2 and TRBJ1-5, the full variable domain is GAGVSQSPSNKVTEKGKDVELRCDPISGHTALYWYRQSLGQGLEFLIYFQGNSAPDKSGLPSDRFSAERTGGSVSTLTIQRTQQEDSAVYLCASSFNSGDNQPQHFGDGTRLSIL.

The chain carries TRBV4-2 and TRBJ2-3; 8 bases agree with TRBD1. Trimming at V came to 2 bases and at J to 4 bases, leaving 5 bases not matched to a gene. This CDR3 comprises 15 residues. Looked up from germline, CDR1 is LGHNA and CDR2 is YNFKEQ. The CDR3 region has the DNA TGTGCCAGCAGCCAATCGGACAGGGATGCAGATACGCAGTATTTT. Its protein is CASSQSDRDADTQYF.

This clonotype was seen more than once but under ten times. The chain recombines TRBV11-1 with TRBJ2-5; D might be TRBD1 (5 bases). Germline CDR1 and CDR2: SGHAT and FQDESV (reference sequence). The CDR3 is 14 residues long. The V and J ends lost 5 bases and 7 bases respectively, with 17 bases between them. The CDR3 loop is CASSPGIGVRTQYF. Written as DNA, the CDR3 is TGTGCCAGCAGCCCCGGAATAGGGGTGAGGACCCAGTACTTC.

The CDR3 loop is CASSLGNSDGYTF. The CDR3 region has the DNA TGTGCCAGCAGCTTGGGGAATAGCGATGGCTACACCTTC. This chain links TRBV13 with TRBJ1-2; D gene uncertain. Germline V lookup: CDR1 PRHDT, CDR2 FYEKMQ (reference sequence). The CDR3 loop spans 13 amino acids. V was trimmed by 3 bases and J by 6 bases, leaving 11 bases between them.

Comments on this clonotype: This may arise from a read error, as a much more abundant clone is one base away. V and J are TRBV10-3 and TRBJ2-5, with 7 bases matching TRBD2. This CDR3 comprises 14 residues. The trim removed 5 bases at V and 5 bases at J, leaving 8 bases unmatched. Germline lookup yields CDR1 ENHRY and CDR2 SYGVKD. The CDR3 nucleotides are TGTGCCATCAGTAAGCGGGACTTGGGGGAGACCCAGTACTTC. This encodes CAISKRDLGETQYF.

This clonotype is a singleton in its sample. One end of the junction is discordant with germline, which a read error may explain. The genes are TRBV28 and TRBJ2-7, with D unresolved. Germline V gives CDR1 MDHEN, CDR2 SYDVKM. CDR3 size: 12 residues. The DNA for the CDR3 is TGTGTCAGCAGTGGTTCGGGCTACGAGCAGTACTTC. Amino acids: CVSSGSGYEQYF.

This clonotype showed up just a few times. J is TRBJ1-4 and V is TRBV3-1; 7 nucleotides match TRBD1. CDR1 LGHDT and CDR2 YNNKEL come from the germline V gene (reference sequence). The CDR3 spans 15 residues. V shed 3 bases and J 4 bases; nucleotides not matched to a gene: 5. CDR3 amino acids: CASSQTGRSNEKLFF. CDR3 nucleotide sequence: TGTGCCAGCAGCCAGACAGGGAGGAGTAATGAAAAACTGTTTTTT. The variable domain in full, completed from reference TRBV3-1 and TRBJ1-4, reads DTAVSQTPKYLVTQMGNDKSIKCEQNLGHDTMYWYKQDSKKFLKIMFSYNNKELIINETVPNRFSPKSPDKAHLNLHINSLELGDSAVYFCASSQTGRSNEKLFFGSGTQLSVL.

The chain joins TRBV29-1 to TRBJ1-4; the match to TRBD1 covers 7 bases. Unmatched junction bases numbered 5, after V lost 6 bases and J lost 4 bases. CDR1 and CDR2 from the germline V gene are SQVTM and ANQGSEA. This CDR3 contains 13 residues. The CDR3 reads CSVAGQYNEKLFF. The DNA for the CDR3 is TGCAGCGTGGCGGGACAGTATAATGAAAAACTGTTTTTT. Filled out from reference TRBV29-1 and TRBJ1-4, the complete variable domain reads SAVISQKPSRDICQRGTSLTIQCQVDSQVTMMFWYRQQPGQSLTLIATANQGSEATYESGFVIDKFPISRPNLTFSTLTVSNMSPEDSSIYLCSVAGQYNEKLFFGSGTQLSVL.

V usage is TRBV20-1 and J usage is TRBJ2-1; D possibly corresponds to TRBD2 (6 bases). This CDR3 has 14 residues. Germline assignment: CDR1 DFQATT and CDR2 SNEGSKA (reference sequence). Trimming took 0 bases from V and 6 from J, leaving 12 bases between them. This chain's CDR3 is CSARELALFNEQFF. The CDR3 DNA reads as TGCAGTGCTAGAGAACTAGCTTTGTTCAATGAGCAGTTCTTC.

Points on this clonotype: The junction departs from the called germline gene at one end, perhaps through a read error. V and J are TRBV3-1 and TRBJ2-1, with 10 bases matching TRBD2. This CDR3 region has 15 residues. Germline-derived CDR1 and CDR2 are LGHDT and YNNKEL (reference sequence). Written as DNA, the CDR3 is TGTGCCTGCAGCCAAGACGCTAGCGGGAGCAATGAGCAGTTCTTC. Translation gives CACSQDASGSNEQFF.

The rearrangement uses TRBV20-1 and TRBJ2-5, with unresolved D. V shed 7 bases and J shed 2 bases, with 11 bases lying between them. Germline CDR1 DFQATT, CDR2 SNEGSKA (reference sequence). This CDR3 spans 12 amino acids. CDR3 nucleotides: TGCAGTGTAAAAGGCAGGCAAGAGACCCAGTACTTC. It codes for CSVKGRQETQYF.

The rearrangement uses TRBV4-3 and TRBJ2-1; D could derive from TRBD1 or TRBD2 (5 bases each). CDR1 LGHNA and CDR2 YSLEER come from the germline V gene. V gave up 1 base and J gave up 2 bases, with 9 bases separating them. This CDR3 spans 15 amino acids. The CDR3 bases are TGCGCCAGCAGCCAAGGTGGGGGAACCTACAATGAGCAGTTCTTC. Translating gives CASSQGGGTYNEQFF.

J is TRBJ1-6 and V is TRBV5-1; D unresolved. The CDR3 has 15 amino acids. CDR1 and CDR2 (germline): SGHRS, YFSETQ. V was shortened by 3 bases and J by 6 bases, with 13 bases between the two germline ends. CDR3 amino acids: CASSSDGGLNSPLHF. The CDR3 nucleotides are TGCGCCAGCAGCTCGGACGGAGGACTTAATTCACCCCTCCACTTT.

The chain is built from TRBV7-9 and TRBJ1-4, with D unclear. Germline CDR1 is SEHNR and CDR2 is FQNEAQ (reference sequence). The CDR3 totals 14 residues. Trimming left V 5 bases short and J 6 bases short, with 13 bases between. The CDR3 sequence: CASSRGDLDEKLFF. The DNA of the CDR3 is TGTGCCAGCAGCCGGGGAGATTTGGATGAAAAACTGTTTTTT.

This chain connects TRBV25-1 to TRBJ2-2; D might be TRBD1 or TRBD2, each matching 5 bases. The CDR3 is 14 amino acids. The germline V gene encodes CDR1 MGHDK and CDR2 SYGVNS. V gave up 6 bases and J gave up 0 bases, with 8 bases separating them. CDR3 amino acids: CASRGRPNTGELFF. The DNA of the CDR3 is TGTGCCAGCAGGGGACGGCCGAACACCGGGGAGCTGTTTTTT.

This chain connects TRBV28 to TRBJ2-3; possibly TRBD2 for D (5 bases). V shed 9 bases and J shed 4 bases, with 14 bases lying between them. The CDR3 runs to 13 residues. CDR1 and CDR2 from the germline V gene are MDHEN and SYDVKM. CDR3 DNA: TGTGCCAGTTTAAGCGGTGCCCCAGATACGCAGTATTTT. It codes for CASLSGAPDTQYF.